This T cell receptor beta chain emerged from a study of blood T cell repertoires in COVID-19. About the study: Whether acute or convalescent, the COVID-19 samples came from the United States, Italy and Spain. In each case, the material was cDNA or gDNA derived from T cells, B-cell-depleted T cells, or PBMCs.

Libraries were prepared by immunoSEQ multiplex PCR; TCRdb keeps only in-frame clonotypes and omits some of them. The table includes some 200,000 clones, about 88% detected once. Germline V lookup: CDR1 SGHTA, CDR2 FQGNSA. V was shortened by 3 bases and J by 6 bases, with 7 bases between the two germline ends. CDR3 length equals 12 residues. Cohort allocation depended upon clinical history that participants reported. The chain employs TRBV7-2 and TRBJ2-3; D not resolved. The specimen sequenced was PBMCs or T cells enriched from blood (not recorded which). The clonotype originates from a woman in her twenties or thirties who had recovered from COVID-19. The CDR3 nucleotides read TGTGCCAGCAGCTTTAGCCCGGATACGCAGTATTTT. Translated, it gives CASSFSPDTQYF. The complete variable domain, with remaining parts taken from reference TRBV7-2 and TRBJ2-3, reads GAGVSQSPSNKVTEKGKDVELRCDPISGHTALYWYRQSLGQGLEFLIYFQGNSAPDKSGLPSDRFSAERTGGSVSTLTIQRTQQEDSAVYLCASSFSPDTQYFGPGTRLTVL.